This T cell receptor beta chain was sequenced for a study of T cell responses to AZD1222 COVID-19 vaccine. General observations from the study: Clonal diversity may have been underestimated in mostly white British donors.

The CDR3 is made up of 13 amino acids. V shed 5 bases and J 4 bases; nucleotides not matched to a gene: 3. Germline CDR1 reads LNHDA; CDR2 reads SQIVND (reference sequence). As concerns this clone: Its antigen is still unknown.

Sequenced by immunoSEQ multiplex PCR; TCRdb stores in-frame clones only, minus some. Of around 80,000 clones listed, 75% to 90% are singletons. The chain carries TRBV19 and TRBJ1-1, with 8 bases aligning to TRBD1. This sequence was found in an adult who received the AZD1222 COVID-19 vaccine. The input for sequencing was peripheral blood, taken 28 days after the second AZD1222 dose. The CDR3 DNA sequence: TGTGCCAGTAGTCGAACAGGGGGCACTGAAGCTTTCTTT. Its protein is CASSRTGGTEAFF.